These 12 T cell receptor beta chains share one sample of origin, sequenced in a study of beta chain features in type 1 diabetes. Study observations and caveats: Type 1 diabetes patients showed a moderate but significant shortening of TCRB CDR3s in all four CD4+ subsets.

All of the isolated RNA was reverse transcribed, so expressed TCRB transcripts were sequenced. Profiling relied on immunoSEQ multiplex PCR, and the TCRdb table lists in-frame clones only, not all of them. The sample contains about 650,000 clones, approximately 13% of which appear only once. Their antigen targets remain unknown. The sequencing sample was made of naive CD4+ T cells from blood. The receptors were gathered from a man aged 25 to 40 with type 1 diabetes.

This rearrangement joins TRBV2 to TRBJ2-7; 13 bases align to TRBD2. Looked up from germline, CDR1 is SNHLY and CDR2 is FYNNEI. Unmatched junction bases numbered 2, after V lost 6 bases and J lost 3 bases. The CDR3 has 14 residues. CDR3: CASSGTSGVYEQYF. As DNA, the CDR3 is TGTGCCAGCAGCGGGACTAGCGGGGTCTACGAGCAGTACTTC.

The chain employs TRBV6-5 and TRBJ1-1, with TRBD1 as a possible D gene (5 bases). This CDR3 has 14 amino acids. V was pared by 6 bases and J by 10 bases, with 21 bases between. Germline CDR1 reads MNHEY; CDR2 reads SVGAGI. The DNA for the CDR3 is TGTGCCAGCAGGACAAACCGGGCAGGGCCCCGAGCTTTCTTT. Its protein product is CASRTNRAGPRAFF.

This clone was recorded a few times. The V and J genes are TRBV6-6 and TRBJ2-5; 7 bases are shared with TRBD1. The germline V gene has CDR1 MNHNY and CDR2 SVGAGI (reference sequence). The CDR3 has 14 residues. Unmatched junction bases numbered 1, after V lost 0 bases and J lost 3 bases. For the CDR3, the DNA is TGTGCCAGCAGTTACTCAGGGGGCGAAGAGACCCAGTACTTC. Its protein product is CASSYSGGEETQYF.

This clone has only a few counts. The CDR3 sequence: CASSLAPFGGEQFF. CDR3 sequence (DNA): TGTGCCAGCAGCTTAGCTCCCTTTGGAGGTGAGCAGTTCTTC. The V and J genes are TRBV7-8 and TRBJ2-1, with a possible D match to TRBD2 (5 bases). V was clipped by 0 bases and J by 9 bases, with 12 bases between them. The CDR3 runs 14 residues. CDR1 is SGHVS, CDR2 FQNEAQ, per germline.

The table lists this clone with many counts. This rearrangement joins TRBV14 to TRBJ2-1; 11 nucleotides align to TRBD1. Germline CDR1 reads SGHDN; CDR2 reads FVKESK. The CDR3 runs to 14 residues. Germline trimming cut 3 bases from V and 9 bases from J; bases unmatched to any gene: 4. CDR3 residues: CASSHLGQGGEQFF. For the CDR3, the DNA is TGTGCCAGCAGCCACCTGGGACAGGGGGGTGAGCAGTTCTTC.

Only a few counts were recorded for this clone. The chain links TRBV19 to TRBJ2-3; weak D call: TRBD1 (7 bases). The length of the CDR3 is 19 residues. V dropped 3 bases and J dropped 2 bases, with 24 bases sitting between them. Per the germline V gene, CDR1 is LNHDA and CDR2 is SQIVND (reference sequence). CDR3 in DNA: TGTGCCAGTAGTATCAGACGGGGGAACAGGGGAAGGCCCACAGATACGCAGTATTTT. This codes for CASSIRRGNRGRPTDTQYF. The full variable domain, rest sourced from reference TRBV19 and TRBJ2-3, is DGGITQSPKYLFRKEGQNVTLSCEQNLNHDAMYWYRQDPGQGLRLIYYSQIVNDFQKGDIAEGYSVSREKKESFPLTVTSAQKNPTAFYLCASSIRRGNRGRPTDTQYFGPGTRLTVL.

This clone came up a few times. CDR3 nucleotides: TGTGCCAGCAGCCAAGGGGTCCGACAGACGCTTAATGAAAAACTGTTTTTT. Its translation is CASSQGVRQTLNEKLFF. The V call is TRBV14, the J call TRBJ1-4; perhaps TRBD1 as D (5 bases). Trimming stripped 1 base from V and 4 bases from J, with 16 bases between. Per germline, CDR1 SGHDN and CDR2 FVKESK. The CDR3 spans 17 residues.

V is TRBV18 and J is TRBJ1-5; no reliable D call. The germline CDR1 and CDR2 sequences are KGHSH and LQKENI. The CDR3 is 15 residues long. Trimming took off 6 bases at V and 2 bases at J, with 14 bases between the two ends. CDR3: CASSQTVGGNQPQHF. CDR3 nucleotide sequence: TGTGCCAGCTCTCAGACGGTTGGGGGCAATCAGCCCCAGCATTTT.

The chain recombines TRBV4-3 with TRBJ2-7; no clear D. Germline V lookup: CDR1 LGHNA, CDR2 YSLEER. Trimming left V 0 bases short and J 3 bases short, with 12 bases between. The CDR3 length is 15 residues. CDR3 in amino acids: CASSQEEQADYEQYF. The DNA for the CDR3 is TGCGCCAGCAGCCAAGAGGAGCAGGCGGACTACGAGCAGTACTTC.

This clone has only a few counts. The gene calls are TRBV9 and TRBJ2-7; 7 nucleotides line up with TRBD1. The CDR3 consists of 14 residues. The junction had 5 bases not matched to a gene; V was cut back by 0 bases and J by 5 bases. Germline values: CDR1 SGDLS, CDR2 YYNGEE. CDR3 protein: CASSVGDRADEQYF. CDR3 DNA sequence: TGTGCCAGCAGCGTAGGCGACAGGGCCGACGAGCAGTACTTC.

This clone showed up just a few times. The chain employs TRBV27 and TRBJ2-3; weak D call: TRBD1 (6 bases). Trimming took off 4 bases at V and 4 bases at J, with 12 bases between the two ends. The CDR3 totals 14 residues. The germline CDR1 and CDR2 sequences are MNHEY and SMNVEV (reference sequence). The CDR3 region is CASSSPRGPDTQYF. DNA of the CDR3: TGTGCCAGCAGTTCCCCCAGGGGACCAGATACGCAGTATTTT.

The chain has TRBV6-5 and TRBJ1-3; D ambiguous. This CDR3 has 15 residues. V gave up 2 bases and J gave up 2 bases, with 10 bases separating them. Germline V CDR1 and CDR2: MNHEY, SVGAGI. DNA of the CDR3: TGTGCCAGCAGTTACAGCGAGACGCCTGGAAACACCATATATTTT. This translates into CASSYSETPGNTIYF.